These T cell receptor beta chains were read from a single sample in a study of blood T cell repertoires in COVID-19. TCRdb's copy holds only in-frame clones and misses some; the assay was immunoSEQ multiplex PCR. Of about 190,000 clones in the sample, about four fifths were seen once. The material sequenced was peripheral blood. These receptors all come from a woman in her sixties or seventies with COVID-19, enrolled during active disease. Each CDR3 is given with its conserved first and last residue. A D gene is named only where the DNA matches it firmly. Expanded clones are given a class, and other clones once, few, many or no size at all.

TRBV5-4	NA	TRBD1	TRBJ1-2	CASSAGTGSLTNYGYTF	TGTGCCAGCAGCGCCGGGACAGGTTCGCTTACTAACTATGGCTACACCTTC
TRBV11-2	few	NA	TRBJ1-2	CASSSDRGGYGYTF	TGTGCCAGCAGCTCGGACCGGGGGGGATATGGCTACACCTTC
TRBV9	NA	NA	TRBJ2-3	CASNREPTDTQYF	TGTGCCAGCAACCGGGAGCCCACAGATACGCAGTATTTT
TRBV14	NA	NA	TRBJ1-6	CASSHTGSSYNSPLHF	TGTGCCAGCAGCCATACAGGGAGCTCCTATAATTCACCCCTCCACTTT
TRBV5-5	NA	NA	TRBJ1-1	CASSLGWGGTEAFF	TGTGCCAGCAGCTTGGGGTGGGGAGGGACTGAAGCTTTCTTT
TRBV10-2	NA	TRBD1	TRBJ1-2	CASSAGGSNYGYTF	TGCGCCAGCAGTGCAGGGGGCTCTAACTATGGCTACACCTTC
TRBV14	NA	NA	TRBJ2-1	CASSHFSPSRNEQFF	TGTGCCAGCAGCCACTTTTCTCCATCTAGAAATGAGCAGTTCTTC
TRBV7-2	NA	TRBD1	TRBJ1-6	CASSLAPGGNNSPLHF	TGTGCCAGCAGCTTAGCCCCAGGGGGTAATAATTCACCCCTCCACTTT
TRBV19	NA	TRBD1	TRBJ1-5	CASKSRTGEGRNQPQHF	TGTGCCAGTAAATCAAGGACAGGGGAAGGGCGCAATCAGCCCCAGCATTTT
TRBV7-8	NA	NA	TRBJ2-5	CASSRGNVGPQETQYF	TGTGCCAGCAGCCGAGGCAATGTGGGCCCGCAAGAGACCCAGTACTTC
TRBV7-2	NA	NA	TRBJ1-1	CASSFSTNAEAFF	TGTGCCAGCAGCTTTAGTACCAACGCTGAAGCTTTCTTT
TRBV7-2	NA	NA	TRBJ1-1	CASSWARSNTEAFF	TGTGCCAGCAGCTGGGCACGGTCGAACACTGAAGCTTTCTTT
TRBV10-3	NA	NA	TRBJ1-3	CAISESSGLALNTIYF	TGTGCCATCAGTGAGTCCTCAGGCTTGGCTCTAAACACCATATATTTT
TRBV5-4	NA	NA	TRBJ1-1	CASSLDRSRKNTEAFF	TGTGCCAGCAGCTTGGACAGGTCACGCAAGAACACTGAAGCTTTCTTT
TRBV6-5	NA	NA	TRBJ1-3	CASRVGHLGNTIYF	TGTGCCAGCAGAGTGGGACATTTAGGAAACACCATATATTTT
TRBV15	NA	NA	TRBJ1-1	CATSRVRGQGPATEAFF	TGTGCCACCAGCAGAGTACGAGGCCAGGGTCCTGCCACTGAAGCTTTCTTT
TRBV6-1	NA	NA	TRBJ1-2	CASSEGPSGDGYTF	TGTGCCAGCAGTGAAGGCCCCTCGGGAGACGGCTACACCTTC
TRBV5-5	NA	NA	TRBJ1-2	CASSLEEQNYGYTF	TGTGCCAGCAGCTTGGAGGAACAGAACTATGGCTACACCTTC
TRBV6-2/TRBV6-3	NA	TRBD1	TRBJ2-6	CASSETGAGANVLTF	TGTGCCAGCAGCGAGACAGGGGCTGGGGCCAACGTCCTGACTTTC
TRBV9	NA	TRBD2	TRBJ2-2	CASSYSGRDTGELFF	TGTGCCAGCAGCTATAGCGGGAGGGACACCGGGGAGCTGTTTTTT
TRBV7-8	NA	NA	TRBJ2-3	CASSPRLGTKADTQYF	TGTGCCAGCAGCCCTCGACTAGGCACGAAGGCAGATACGCAGTATTTT
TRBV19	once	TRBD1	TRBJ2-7	CASSFGQGGYEQYF	TGTGCCAGTAGTTTCGGACAGGGGGGGTACGAGCAGTACTTC
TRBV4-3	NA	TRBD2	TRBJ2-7	CASSQDSGLAGFPYEQYF	TGCGCCAGCAGCCAAGATTCGGGACTAGCGGGATTTCCCTACGAGCAGTACTTC
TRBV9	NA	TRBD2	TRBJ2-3	CASSGAGGRGTDTQYF	TGTGCCAGCAGCGGAGCGGGAGGGCGGGGCACAGATACGCAGTATTTT
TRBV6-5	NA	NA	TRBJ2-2	CASSYNRDGLFF	TGTGCCAGCAGTTACAACAGGGATGGGCTGTTTTTT
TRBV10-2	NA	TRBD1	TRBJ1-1	CATGGRDSHTEAFF	TGCGCCACCGGTGGTCGGGACAGTCACACTGAAGCTTTCTTT
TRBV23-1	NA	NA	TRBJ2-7	CASSQVSPRQNYEQYF	TGCGCCAGCAGTCAAGTTTCCCCGAGACAGAACTACGAGCAGTACTTC